These 29 T cell receptor beta chains were all obtained from the same sample, sequenced in a study of T cell responses to AZD1222 COVID-19 vaccine. The method was immunoSEQ multiplex PCR; TCRdb's version includes in-frame clones alone and lacks a portion of them. The table has around 140,000 clones, roughly 93% seen once; the top ten hold 5.4%. Sequences were derived from peripheral blood, sampled on day 0 of AZD1222 vaccination. The receptors derive from an adult in good health.

The V call is TRBV4-3, the J call TRBJ2-2; 7 bases agree with TRBD2. The junction had 10 bases not matched to a gene; V was cut back by 0 bases and J by 6 bases. The CDR3 is made up of 17 amino acids. Germline-derived CDR1 and CDR2 are LGHNA and YSLEER. The DNA for the CDR3 is TGCGCCAGCAGCCAAGATAGGCGAAGCGGGACGTCCGGGGAGCTGTTTTTT. Its protein is CASSQDRRSGTSGELFF.

This clone came up once. V usage is TRBV4-2 and J usage is TRBJ2-1, with TRBD1 identical over 7 bases. Germline V gene sequence: CDR1 LGHNA, CDR2 YNFKEQ. With V trimmed by 0 bases and J by 6 bases, 2 bases remained unmatched. This CDR3 contains 14 residues. This chain's CDR3 is CASSQETGSNEQFF. The CDR3 DNA sequence: TGTGCCAGCAGCCAAGAGACAGGGAGCAATGAGCAGTTCTTC.

V gene TRBV12-3 or TRBV12-4 combines with J gene TRBJ1-3; no definite D call. This CDR3 is 11 amino acids long. V was trimmed by 5 bases and J by 8 bases, leaving 7 bases between them. CDR3 loop: CASSDGDTIYF. CDR3 DNA sequence: TGTGCCAGCAGTGACGGTGACACCATATATTTT.

This clone appeared a single time. This chain connects TRBV5-4 to TRBJ1-2, with D perhaps matching TRBD1 (5 bases). Deletions cut 3 bases from V and 2 bases from J, with 14 bases between. The CDR3 consists of 15 residues. Germline V CDR1 and CDR2: SGHNT, YYREEE (reference sequence). This chain's CDR3 is CASSYPKTGNYGYTF. The CDR3, as DNA: TGTGCCAGCAGCTACCCCAAAACAGGCAACTATGGCTACACCTTC.

The sample holds a few counts of this clone. The DNA for the CDR3 is TGTGCCAGCAGCCTCTCCTACGAGCAGTACTTC. This encodes CASSLSYEQYF. The chain recombines TRBV3-1 (or the pseudogene TRBV3-2) with TRBJ2-7; D not resolved. The V and J ends lost 4 bases and 0 bases respectively, with 1 base between them. The CDR3 is 11 amino acids. Germline V gene lookup returns CDR1 LGHDT and CDR2 YNNKEL (reference sequence).

V and J are TRBV5-1 and TRBJ1-1, with 9 bases identical to TRBD1. Germline lookup yields CDR1 SGHRS and CDR2 YFSETQ. The CDR3 is 13 amino acids. V dropped 4 bases and J dropped 11; count of bases not matched to a gene: 9. CDR3: CASSPGQGYEAFF. The DNA of the CDR3 is TGCGCCAGCAGCCCGGGACAGGGCTACGAGGCTTTCTTT.

This chain joins TRBV13 and TRBJ2-1; 7 bases are shared with TRBD1. The CDR3 is made up of 11 amino acids. CDR1 is PRHDT, CDR2 FYEKMQ, per germline (reference sequence). Trimming removed 5 bases from V and 11 bases from J; junction bases left unmatched: 3. The CDR3, as DNA: TGTGCCAGCAGCCGGACAGGACAGCAGTTCTTC. Residues: CASSRTGQQFF.

This chain joins TRBV3-1 (or the pseudogene TRBV3-2) and TRBJ1-5; D gene unclear. The CDR3 totals 14 residues. Germline CDR1 reads LGHDT; CDR2 reads YNNKEL (reference sequence). The germline V and J ends were trimmed by 2 bases and 0 bases, with 5 bases remaining between them. The CDR3 protein is CASSQFVSNQPQHF. As DNA, the CDR3 is TGTGCCAGCAGCCAATTCGTTAGCAATCAGCCCCAGCATTTT.

The CDR3 bases are TGTGCCAGTAGTATAGCCCTCACAGGTTCACCCCTCCACTTT. This encodes CASSIALTGSPLHF. The rearrangement links TRBV19 to TRBJ1-6; tentative D call: TRBD1 (5 bases). CDR1 is LNHDA, CDR2 SQIVND, per germline (reference sequence). The CDR3 has 14 residues. V shed 1 base and J shed 9 bases, with 10 bases lying between them.

V gene TRBV14 combines with J gene TRBJ1-3; D call uncertain. Germline lookup yields CDR1 SGHDN and CDR2 FVKESK. Trimming left V 3 bases short and J 0 bases short, with 15 bases between. This CDR3 spans 17 amino acids. CDR3 loop: CASSQQNILSSGNTIYF. CDR3 sequence (DNA): TGTGCCAGCAGCCAGCAGAACATACTCAGCTCTGGAAACACCATATATTTT.

The V call is TRBV30, the J call TRBJ1-5, with TRBD1 as a possible D gene (5 bases). Germline loops: CDR1 GTSNPN, CDR2 SVGIG (reference sequence). The V gene lost 0 bases and the J gene lost 4 bases, with 13 bases spanning the gap. The CDR3 is made up of 15 amino acids. The CDR3 nucleotides read TGTGCCTGGAGTGTAGGGGCCAGGCAGAATCAGCCCCAGCATTTT. It encodes CAWSVGARQNQPQHF. The full variable domain, with the rest looked up from reference TRBV30 and TRBJ1-5, is SQTIHQWPATLVQPVGSPLSLECTVEGTSNPNLYWYRQAAGRGLQLLFYSVGIGQISSEVPQNLSASRPQDRQFILSSKKLLLSDSGFYLCAWSVGARQNQPQHFGDGTRLSIL.

This clone occurred once. The chain links TRBV11-2 to TRBJ1-5; TRBD1 matches at 7 bases. Trimming at V came to 5 bases and at J to 6 bases, leaving 13 bases not matched to a gene. Germline V CDR1 and CDR2: SGHAT, FQNNGV. This CDR3 has 16 amino acids. This chain's CDR3 is CASSPHRGVGIQPQHF. The CDR3 DNA reads as TGTGCCAGCAGCCCTCACAGGGGCGTGGGTATTCAGCCCCAGCATTTT. The complete variable domain, with remaining parts taken from reference TRBV11-2 and TRBJ1-5, reads EAGVAQSPRYKIIEKRQSVAFWCNPISGHATLYWYQQILGQGPKLLIQFQNNGVVDDSQLPKDRFSAERLKGVDSTLKIQPAKLEDSAVYLCASSPHRGVGIQPQHFGDGTRLSIL.

CDR3 nucleotides: TGCGCCAGCAGCTTCCGGGGGGGCGATTACAATGAGCAGTTCTTC. This gives the protein CASSFRGGDYNEQFF. This rearrangement joins TRBV5-1 to TRBJ2-1; 8 nucleotides line up with TRBD2. The CDR3 has 15 amino acids. The junction had 5 bases not matched to a gene; V was cut back by 2 bases and J by 4 bases. Germline CDR1 is SGHRS and CDR2 is YFSETQ.

V usage is TRBV30 and J usage is TRBJ2-2; D remains ambiguous. Trimming took off 0 bases at V and 0 bases at J, with 14 bases between the two ends. From germline, CDR1 is GTSNPN and CDR2 SVGIG (reference sequence). There are 17 residues in the CDR3. The CDR3 DNA is TGTGCCTGGAGTGTAGGTGGTCTTATAACGAACACCGGGGAGCTGTTTTTT. This gives the protein CAWSVGGLITNTGELFF.

The gene calls are TRBV7-2 and TRBJ1-2, with no clear D. The CDR3 length is 13 residues. V lost 2 bases and J 6 bases, leaving 10 bases between the germline ends. Germline CDR1 and CDR2: SGHTA and FQGNSA. CDR3 sequence reads: CASSLLGGDGYTF. The CDR3, as DNA: TGTGCCAGCAGCTTACTGGGCGGGGATGGCTACACCTTC.

The genes are TRBV6-2 or TRBV6-3 and TRBJ2-4; 12 bases are a match to TRBD2. The J segment lost 5 bases and the V segment lost 2 bases, leaving 1 base of the junction unmatched. CDR1 is MNHEY, CDR2 SVGEGT, per germline. This CDR3 spans 15 amino acids. Here the CDR3 reads CASSYTSGRQNIQYF. As DNA, the CDR3 is TGTGCCAGCAGTTACACTAGCGGGAGGCAAAACATTCAGTACTTC.

Only a few counts were recorded for this clone. This sequence joins TRBV19 and TRBJ2-7; the D gene is possibly TRBD2 (5 bases). This CDR3 has 12 residues. Germline V gene lookup returns CDR1 LNHDA and CDR2 SQIVND (reference sequence). V dropped 6 bases and J dropped 7 bases, with 13 bases sitting between them. CDR3 amino acids: CASSRGLSEQYF. The CDR3 coding sequence is TGTGCCAGTAGCCGAGGACTTTCAGAGCAGTACTTC.

The rearrangement links TRBV7-9 to TRBJ1-2; unclear D gene. The germline V gene has CDR1 SEHNR and CDR2 FQNEAQ (reference sequence). V lost 5 bases, J lost 4 bases, and 11 bases lay in between. The CDR3 contains 13 residues. The CDR3 spells CASSPGASYGYTF. For the CDR3, the DNA is TGTGCCAGCAGCCCCGGTGCCTCCTATGGCTACACCTTC.

This clone was seen only a few times. The rearrangement joins TRBV7-2 to TRBJ2-1, with 14 bases that match TRBD2. Germline V gene lookup returns CDR1 SGHTA and CDR2 FQGNSA. The CDR3 is made up of 15 amino acids. V was pared by 5 bases and J by 5 bases, with 2 bases of the junction left unmatched. The DNA for the CDR3 is TGTGCCAGCAGCCTGACTAGCGGGGGGGACAATGAGCAGTTCTTC. It encodes CASSLTSGGDNEQFF.

This clone was seen a single time. The chain has TRBV30 and TRBJ1-2; 7 positions match TRBD1. Per germline, CDR1 GTSNPN and CDR2 SVGIG (reference sequence). The V gene end was trimmed by 3 bases and the J gene end by 5 bases; junction bases not matched to a gene: 3. The CDR3 runs to 12 residues. The DNA of the CDR3 is TGTGCCTGGAGGGCAGGGGGGTATGGCTACACCTTC. Encoded protein: CAWRAGGYGYTF.

The CDR3 region is CASSEVGMAQHF. The CDR3 nucleotides read TGTGCCAGCAGTGAAGTCGGAATGGCCCAGCATTTT. V gene TRBV6-1 combines with J gene TRBJ1-5, with D unclear. The CDR3 covers 12 residues. V lost 1 base, J lost 11 bases, and 9 bases lay in between. Germline V gene sequence: CDR1 MNHNS, CDR2 SASEGT.

The chain uses TRBV7-3 and TRBJ2-2; 10 positions match TRBD1. This CDR3 comprises 19 residues. V dropped 2 bases and J dropped 1; count of bases not matched to a gene: 10. The V gene's germline CDR1 is SGHTA and CDR2 FQGTGA. Here the CDR3 DNA reads TGTGCCAGCAGCTTAGTTCTGGCCGGGGACAGGGGGAACACCGGGGAGCTGTTTTTT. Translation: CASSLVLAGDRGNTGELFF. The full variable domain, rest sourced from reference TRBV7-3 and TRBJ2-2, is GAGVSQTPSNKVTEKGKYVELRCDPISGHTALYWYRQSLGQGPEFLIYFQGTGAADDSGLPNDRFFAVRPEGSVSTLKIQRTERGDSAVYLCASSLVLAGDRGNTGELFFGEGSRLTVL.

This clone was recorded once. This chain links TRBV7-8 with TRBJ2-2, with D maybe TRBD2 (5 bases). CDR1 is SGHVS and CDR2 is FQNEAQ in the germline V gene. Trimming stripped 4 bases from V and 5 bases from J, with 11 bases between. The CDR3 extends over 14 amino acids. The DNA of the CDR3 is TGTGCCAGCAGCTCAAGTCGGGGAACCGGGGAGCTGTTTTTT. It encodes CASSSSRGTGELFF.

The V call is TRBV20-1, the J call TRBJ2-1; 7 nucleotides match TRBD2. Germline lookup yields CDR1 DFQATT and CDR2 SNEGSKA (reference sequence). Losses at the gene ends were 8 bases for V and 8 bases for J; bases not matched to a gene: 6. This CDR3 is 11 amino acids long. Written as DNA, the CDR3 is TGCAGTTCCCAGCGGGGTTATGAGCAGTTCTTC. Its protein product is CSSQRGYEQFF.

Only one count was recorded for this clone. This chain uses TRBV27 with TRBJ1-2, with D possibly TRBD1 on 6 matching bases. Germline CDR1 reads MNHEY; CDR2 reads SMNVEV (reference sequence). The V end lost 5 bases, the J end lost 3 bases, and 10 bases lay between the germline ends. The CDR3 is made up of 13 amino acids. DNA of the CDR3: TGTGCCAGCAGTCAACAGGGCCACTATGGCTACACCTTC. It specifies CASSQQGHYGYTF.

The rearrangement uses TRBV4-2 and TRBJ2-1; a weak D match, TRBD2 (5 bases). The CDR3 has 17 amino acids. In germline, CDR1 is LGHNA, CDR2 YNFKEQ. V was shortened by 5 bases and J by 6 bases, with 23 bases between the two germline ends. CDR3 DNA sequence: TGTGCCAGCAGCTATGTCTCCGCGGGTGGGAGACCCAATGAGCAGTTCTTC. Translation gives CASSYVSAGGRPNEQFF.

The chain joins TRBV7-9 to TRBJ1-4; possible D gene TRBD1, 5 bases. The ends were cut back, 5 bases at V and 6 bases at J, with 13 bases in the middle. From germline, CDR1 is SEHNR and CDR2 FQNEAQ (reference sequence). This CDR3 is built from 14 residues. CDR3 sequence: CASSQDSIYEKLFF. In nucleotides, the CDR3 is TGTGCCAGCAGCCAAGACAGCATCTATGAAAAACTGTTTTTT.

The rearrangement joins TRBV6-5 to TRBJ2-5, with D uncertain. The CDR3 totals 12 residues. V was trimmed by 8 bases and J by 3 bases, leaving 10 bases between them. Germline V CDR1 and CDR2: MNHEY, SVGAGI. Here the CDR3 DNA reads TGTGCCAGCTACCGAGTTAAAGAGACCCAGTACTTC. Its protein is CASYRVKETQYF.

The V call is TRBV3-1 (or the pseudogene TRBV3-2), the J call TRBJ2-1; D remains ambiguous. This CDR3 is built from 15 residues. Trimming stripped 4 bases from V and 0 bases from J, with 10 bases between. Per germline, CDR1 LGHDT and CDR2 YNNKEL (reference sequence). This CDR3 reads CASSPTQTSYNEQFF. Here the CDR3 DNA reads TGTGCCAGCAGCCCTACCCAAACCTCCTACAATGAGCAGTTCTTC.